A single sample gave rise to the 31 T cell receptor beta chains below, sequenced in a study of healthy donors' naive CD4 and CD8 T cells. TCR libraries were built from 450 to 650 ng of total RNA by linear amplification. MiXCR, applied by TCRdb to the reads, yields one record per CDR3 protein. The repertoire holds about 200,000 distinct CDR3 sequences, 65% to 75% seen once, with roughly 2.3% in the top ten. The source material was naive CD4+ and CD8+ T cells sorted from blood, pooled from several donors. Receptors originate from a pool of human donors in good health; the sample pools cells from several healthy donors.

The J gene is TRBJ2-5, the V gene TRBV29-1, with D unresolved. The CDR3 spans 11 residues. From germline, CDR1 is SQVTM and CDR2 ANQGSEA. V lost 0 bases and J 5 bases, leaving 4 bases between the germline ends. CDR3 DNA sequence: TGCAGCGTTGAAGATAAGGAGACCCAGTACTTC. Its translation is CSVEDKETQYF.

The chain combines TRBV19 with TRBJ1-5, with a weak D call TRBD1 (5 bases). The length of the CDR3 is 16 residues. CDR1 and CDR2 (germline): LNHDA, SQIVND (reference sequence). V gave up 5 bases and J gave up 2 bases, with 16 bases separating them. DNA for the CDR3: TGTGCCAGTAGTCTGCAGGGATCTGGTGGCAATCAGCCCCAGCATTTT. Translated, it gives CASSLQGSGGNQPQHF.

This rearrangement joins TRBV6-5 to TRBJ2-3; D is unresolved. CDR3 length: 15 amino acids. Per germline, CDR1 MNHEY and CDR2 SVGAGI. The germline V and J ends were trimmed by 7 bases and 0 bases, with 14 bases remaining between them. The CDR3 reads CASTPGGLSTDTQYF. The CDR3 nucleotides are TGTGCCAGCACCCCGGGCGGTCTTAGCACAGATACGCAGTATTTT.

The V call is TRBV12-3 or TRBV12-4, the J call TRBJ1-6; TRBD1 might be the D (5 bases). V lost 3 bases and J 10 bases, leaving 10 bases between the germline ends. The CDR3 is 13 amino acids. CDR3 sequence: CASSFRWGSPLHF. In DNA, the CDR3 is TGTGCCAGCAGTTTTCGATGGGGCTCACCCCTCCACTTT.

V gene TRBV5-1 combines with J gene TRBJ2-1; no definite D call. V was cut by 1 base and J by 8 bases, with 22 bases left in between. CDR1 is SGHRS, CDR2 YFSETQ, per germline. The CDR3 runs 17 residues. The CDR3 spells CASSLSLLTGNFDEQFF. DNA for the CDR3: TGCGCCAGCAGCTTGTCCCTACTCACCGGTAACTTCGATGAGCAGTTCTTC.

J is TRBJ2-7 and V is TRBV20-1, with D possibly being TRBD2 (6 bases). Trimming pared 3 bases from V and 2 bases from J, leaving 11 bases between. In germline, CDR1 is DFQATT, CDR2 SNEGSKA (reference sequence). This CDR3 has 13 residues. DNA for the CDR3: TGCAGTGCTAGGGAACAGCGGGCCTACGAGCAGTACTTC. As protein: CSAREQRAYEQYF.

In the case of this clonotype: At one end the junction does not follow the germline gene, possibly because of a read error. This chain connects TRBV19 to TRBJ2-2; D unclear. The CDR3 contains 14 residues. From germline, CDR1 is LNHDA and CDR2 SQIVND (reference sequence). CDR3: CATQVEVDTGELFF. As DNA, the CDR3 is TGTGCCACCCAAGTCGAGGTTGACACTGGGGAGCTGTTTTTT.

The CDR3 is CASSRRGLAGGLTSTDTQYF. The CDR3 DNA reads TGTGCCAGCAGTCGCCGTGGACTAGCGGGGGGCCTCACTAGCACAGATACGCAGTATTTT. The chain joins TRBV6-5 to TRBJ2-3; 14 nucleotides align to TRBD2. This CDR3 has 20 residues. V shed 5 bases, J shed 0 bases, and the junction held 13 bases outside the gene matches. Germline lookup yields CDR1 MNHEY and CDR2 SVGAGI.

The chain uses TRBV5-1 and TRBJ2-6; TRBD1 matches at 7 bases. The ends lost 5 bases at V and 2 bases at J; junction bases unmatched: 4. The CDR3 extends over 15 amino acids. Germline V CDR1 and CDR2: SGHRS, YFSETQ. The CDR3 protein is CASSYDRAGANVLTF. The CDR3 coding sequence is TGCGCCAGCAGTTACGACAGGGCTGGGGCCAACGTCCTGACTTTC.

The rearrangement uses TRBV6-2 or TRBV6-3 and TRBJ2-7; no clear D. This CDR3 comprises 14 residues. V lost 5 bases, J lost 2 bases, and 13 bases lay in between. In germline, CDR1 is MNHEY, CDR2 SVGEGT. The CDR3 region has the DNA TGTGCCAGCAGTACCCTTCGCATCCCCTACGAGCAGTACTTC. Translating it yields CASSTLRIPYEQYF.

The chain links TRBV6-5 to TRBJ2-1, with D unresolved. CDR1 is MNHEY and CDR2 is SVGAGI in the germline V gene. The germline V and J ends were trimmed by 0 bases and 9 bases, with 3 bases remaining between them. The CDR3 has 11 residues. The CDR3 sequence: CASSYSSEQFF. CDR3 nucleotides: TGTGCCAGCAGTTACTCCAGTGAGCAGTTCTTC.

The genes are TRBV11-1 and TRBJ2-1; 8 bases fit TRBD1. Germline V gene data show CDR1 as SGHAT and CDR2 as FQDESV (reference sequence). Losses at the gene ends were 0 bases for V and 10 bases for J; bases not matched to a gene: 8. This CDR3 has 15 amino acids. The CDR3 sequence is CASSLARTGSREQFF. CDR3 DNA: TGTGCCAGCAGCTTAGCTCGGACAGGGTCTCGCGAGCAGTTCTTC.

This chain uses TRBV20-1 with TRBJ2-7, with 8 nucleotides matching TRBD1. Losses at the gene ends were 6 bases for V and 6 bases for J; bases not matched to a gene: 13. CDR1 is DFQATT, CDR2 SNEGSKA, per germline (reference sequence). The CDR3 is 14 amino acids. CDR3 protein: CSAQRGQGLSEQYF. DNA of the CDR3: TGCAGTGCACAACGCGGACAGGGTCTTAGCGAGCAGTACTTC.

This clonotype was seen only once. CDR3 nucleotides: TGTGCCTGGAAACTAGAGTACGAGCAGTACTTC. This codes for CAWKLEYEQYF. The rearrangement links TRBV30 to TRBJ2-7; possible D gene TRBD2, 5 bases. Trimming removed 4 bases at V and 4 bases at J, with 8 bases between. The germline V gene has CDR1 GTSNPN and CDR2 SVGIG (reference sequence). The CDR3 extends over 11 amino acids.

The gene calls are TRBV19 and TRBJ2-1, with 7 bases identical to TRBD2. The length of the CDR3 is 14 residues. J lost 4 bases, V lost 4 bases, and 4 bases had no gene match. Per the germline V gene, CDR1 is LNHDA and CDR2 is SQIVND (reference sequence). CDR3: CASSSGSGYNEQFF. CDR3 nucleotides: TGTGCCAGTAGTAGCGGGAGTGGGTACAATGAGCAGTTCTTC.

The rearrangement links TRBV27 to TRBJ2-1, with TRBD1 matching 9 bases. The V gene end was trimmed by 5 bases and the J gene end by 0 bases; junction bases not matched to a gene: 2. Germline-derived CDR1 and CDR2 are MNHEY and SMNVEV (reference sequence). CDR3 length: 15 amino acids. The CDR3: CASSLQGASYNEQFF. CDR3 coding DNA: TGTGCCAGCAGTCTACAGGGGGCCTCCTACAATGAGCAGTTCTTC.

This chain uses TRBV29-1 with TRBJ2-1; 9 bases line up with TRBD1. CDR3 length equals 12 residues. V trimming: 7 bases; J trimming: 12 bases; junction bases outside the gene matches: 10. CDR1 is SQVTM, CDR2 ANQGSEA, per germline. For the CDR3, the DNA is TGCAGCGCTCTTACAGGGGGCTTTGTGCAGTTCTTC. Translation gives CSALTGGFVQFF.

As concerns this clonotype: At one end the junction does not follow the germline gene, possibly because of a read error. The CDR3: CAWSVTRPNGQFF. The CDR3 bases are TGTGCCTGGAGTGTAACGCGGCCCAATGGGCAGTTCTTC. J is TRBJ2-1 and V is TRBV30; D unclear. The length of the CDR3 is 13 residues. Germline V CDR1 and CDR2: GTSNPN, SVGIG (reference sequence).

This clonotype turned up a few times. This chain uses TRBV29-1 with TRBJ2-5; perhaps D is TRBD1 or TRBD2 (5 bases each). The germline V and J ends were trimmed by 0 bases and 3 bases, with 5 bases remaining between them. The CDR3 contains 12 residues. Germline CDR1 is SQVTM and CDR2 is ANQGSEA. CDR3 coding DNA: TGCAGCGTTGAAGAGGGGGAAGAGACCCAGTACTTC. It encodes CSVEEGEETQYF.

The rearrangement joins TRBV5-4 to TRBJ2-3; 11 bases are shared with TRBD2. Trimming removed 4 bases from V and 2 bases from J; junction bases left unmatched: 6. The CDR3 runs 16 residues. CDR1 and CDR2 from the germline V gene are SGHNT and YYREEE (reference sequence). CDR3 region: CASSVRLAGPTDTQYF. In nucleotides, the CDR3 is TGTGCCAGCAGCGTCCGACTAGCGGGACCCACAGATACGCAGTATTTT.

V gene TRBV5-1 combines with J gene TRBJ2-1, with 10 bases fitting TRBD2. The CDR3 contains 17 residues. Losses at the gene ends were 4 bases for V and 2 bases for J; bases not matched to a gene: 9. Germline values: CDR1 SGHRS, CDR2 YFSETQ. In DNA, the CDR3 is TGCGCCAGCAGCCCCTGGGCTAGCGGGAGTGCCTACAATGAGCAGTTCTTC. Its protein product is CASSPWASGSAYNEQFF.

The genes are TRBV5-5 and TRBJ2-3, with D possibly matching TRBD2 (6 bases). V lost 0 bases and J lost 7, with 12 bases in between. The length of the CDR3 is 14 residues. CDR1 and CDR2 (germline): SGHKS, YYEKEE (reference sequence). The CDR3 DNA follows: TGTGCCAGCAGCTTGGACGTGGGAGGAAATACGCAGTATTTT. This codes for CASSLDVGGNTQYF. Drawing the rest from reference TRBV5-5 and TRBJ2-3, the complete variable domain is DAGVTQSPTHLIKTRGQQVTLRCSPISGHKSVSWYQQVLGQGPQFIFQYYEKEERGRGNFPDRFSARQFPNYSSELNVNALLLGDSALYLCASSLDVGGNTQYFGPGTRLTVL.

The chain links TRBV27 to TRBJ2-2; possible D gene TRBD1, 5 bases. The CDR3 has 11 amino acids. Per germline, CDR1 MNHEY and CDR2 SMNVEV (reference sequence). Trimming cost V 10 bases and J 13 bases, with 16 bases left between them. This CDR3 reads CATLDVGRLFF. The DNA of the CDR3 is TGTGCCACTCTTGATGTGGGGCGGCTGTTTTTT.

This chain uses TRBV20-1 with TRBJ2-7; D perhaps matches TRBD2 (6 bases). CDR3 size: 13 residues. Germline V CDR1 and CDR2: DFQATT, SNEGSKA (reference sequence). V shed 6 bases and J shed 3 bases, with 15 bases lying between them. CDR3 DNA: TGCAGTGCGCGGTCAACGGGGGACTACGAGCAGTACTTC. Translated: CSARSTGDYEQYF.

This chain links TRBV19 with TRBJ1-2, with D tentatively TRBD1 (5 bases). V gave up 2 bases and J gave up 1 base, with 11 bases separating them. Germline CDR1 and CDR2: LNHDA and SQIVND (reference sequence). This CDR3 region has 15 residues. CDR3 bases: TGTGCCAGTAGTATATCCGGGACCCTTAACTATGGCTACACCTTC. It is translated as CASSISGTLNYGYTF.

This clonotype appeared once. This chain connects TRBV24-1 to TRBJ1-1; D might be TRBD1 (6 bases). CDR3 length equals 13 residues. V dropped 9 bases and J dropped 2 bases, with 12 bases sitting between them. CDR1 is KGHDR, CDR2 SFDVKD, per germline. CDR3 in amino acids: CATVDSVNTEAFF. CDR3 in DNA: TGTGCCACCGTGGACAGCGTCAACACTGAAGCTTTCTTT.

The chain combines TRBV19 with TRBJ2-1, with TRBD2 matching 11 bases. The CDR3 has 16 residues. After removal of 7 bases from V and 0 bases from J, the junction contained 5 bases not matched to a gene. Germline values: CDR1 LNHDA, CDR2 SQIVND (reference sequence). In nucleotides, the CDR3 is TGTGCCAGTACCCGAACTAGCGGGAGCTCCTACAATGAGCAGTTCTTC. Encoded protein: CASTRTSGSSYNEQFF.

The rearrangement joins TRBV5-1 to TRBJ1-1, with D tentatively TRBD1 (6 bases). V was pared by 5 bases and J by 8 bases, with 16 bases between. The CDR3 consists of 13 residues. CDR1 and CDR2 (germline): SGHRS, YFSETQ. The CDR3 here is CASSQTGSQEAFF. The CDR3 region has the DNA TGCGCCAGCAGTCAAACAGGGAGTCAGGAAGCTTTCTTT.

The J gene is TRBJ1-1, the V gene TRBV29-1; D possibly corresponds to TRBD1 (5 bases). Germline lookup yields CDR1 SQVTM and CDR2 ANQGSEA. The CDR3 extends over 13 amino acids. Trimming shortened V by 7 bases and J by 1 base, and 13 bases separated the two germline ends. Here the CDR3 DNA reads TGCAGCGCTGGGACCGCCCGGAACACTGAAGCTTTCTTT. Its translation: CSAGTARNTEAFF.

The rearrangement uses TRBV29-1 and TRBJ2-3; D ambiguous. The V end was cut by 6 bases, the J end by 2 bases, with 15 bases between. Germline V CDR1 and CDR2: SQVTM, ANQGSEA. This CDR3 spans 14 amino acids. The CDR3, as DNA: TGCAGCGTGGGCGCGTGGTCTGTCACAGATACGCAGTATTTT. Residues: CSVGAWSVTDTQYF.

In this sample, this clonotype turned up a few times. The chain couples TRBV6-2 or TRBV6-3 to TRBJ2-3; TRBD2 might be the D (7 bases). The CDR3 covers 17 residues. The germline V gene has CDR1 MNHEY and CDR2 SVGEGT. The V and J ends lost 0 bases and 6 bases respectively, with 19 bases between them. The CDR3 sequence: CASSYSSRGPSWDTQYF. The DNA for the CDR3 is TGTGCCAGCAGTTACTCGTCGCGGGGGCCGTCCTGGGATACGCAGTATTTT.